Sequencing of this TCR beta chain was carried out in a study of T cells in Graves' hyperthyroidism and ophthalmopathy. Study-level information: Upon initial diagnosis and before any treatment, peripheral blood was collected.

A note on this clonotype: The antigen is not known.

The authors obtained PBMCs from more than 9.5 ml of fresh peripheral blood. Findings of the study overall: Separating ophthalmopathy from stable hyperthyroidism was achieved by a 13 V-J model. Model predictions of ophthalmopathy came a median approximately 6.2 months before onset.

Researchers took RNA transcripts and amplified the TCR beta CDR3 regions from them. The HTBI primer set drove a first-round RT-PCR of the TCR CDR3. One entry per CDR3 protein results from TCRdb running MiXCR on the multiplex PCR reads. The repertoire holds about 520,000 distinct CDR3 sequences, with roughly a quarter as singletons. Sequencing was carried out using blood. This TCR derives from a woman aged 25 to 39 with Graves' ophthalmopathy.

CDR3 coding DNA: TGTGCCAGCAGCCACCCGAGAGACGAAGCGGGAGAGACCCAGTACTTC. Residues: CASSHPRDEAGETQYF. This chain connects TRBV6-5 to TRBJ2-5, with D tentatively TRBD2 (6 bases). The germline gives CDR1 MNHEY, CDR2 SVGAGI. V lost 6 bases, J lost 4 bases, and 21 bases lay in between. The CDR3 length is 16 residues.